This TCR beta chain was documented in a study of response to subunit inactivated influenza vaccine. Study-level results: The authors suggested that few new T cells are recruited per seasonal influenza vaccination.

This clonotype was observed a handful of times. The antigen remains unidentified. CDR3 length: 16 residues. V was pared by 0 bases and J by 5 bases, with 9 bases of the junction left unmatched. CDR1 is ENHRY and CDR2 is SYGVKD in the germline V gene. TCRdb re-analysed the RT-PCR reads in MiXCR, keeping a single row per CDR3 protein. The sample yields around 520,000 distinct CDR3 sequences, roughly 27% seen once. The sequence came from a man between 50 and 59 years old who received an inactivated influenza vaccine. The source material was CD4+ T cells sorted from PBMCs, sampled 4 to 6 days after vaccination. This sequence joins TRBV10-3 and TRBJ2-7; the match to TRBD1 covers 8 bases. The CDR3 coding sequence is TGTGCCATCAGTGAGTCGACTCGGGACAGGTCCCACGAGCAGTACTTC. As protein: CAISESTRDRSHEQYF.